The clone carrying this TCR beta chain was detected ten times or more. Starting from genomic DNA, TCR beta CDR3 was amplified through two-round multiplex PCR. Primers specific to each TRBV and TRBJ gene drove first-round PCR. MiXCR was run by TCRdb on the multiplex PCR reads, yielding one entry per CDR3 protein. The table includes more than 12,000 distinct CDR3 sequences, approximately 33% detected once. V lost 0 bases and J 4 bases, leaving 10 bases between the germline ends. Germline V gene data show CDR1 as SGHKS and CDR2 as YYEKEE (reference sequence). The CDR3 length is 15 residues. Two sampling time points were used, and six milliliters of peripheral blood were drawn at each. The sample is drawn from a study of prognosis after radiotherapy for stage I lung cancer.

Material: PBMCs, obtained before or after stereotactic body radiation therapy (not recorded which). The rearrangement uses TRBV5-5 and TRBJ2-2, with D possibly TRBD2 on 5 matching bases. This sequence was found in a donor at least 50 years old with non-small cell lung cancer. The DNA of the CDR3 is TGTGCCAGCAGCTTGGTCGGGGTAGTCACCGGGGAGCTGTTTTTT. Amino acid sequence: CASSLVGVVTGELFF.